The 14 T cell receptor beta chains below all came from one sample that was sequenced in a study of T cell repertoires in cytomegalovirus infection (dated by TCRdb to the late 2010s). Their recognized antigens are unknown. The treatment or condition label for this specimen denotes: in vitro stimulation with specific CMV peptide epitopes to enrich CMV-specific T cells. TCRdb lists the instrument as Illumina HiSeq 1500. In TCRdb, the public reads were trimmed at Q25 with fastp and aligned with MiXCR, with productive beta chains retained. Each record represents a unique CDR3 protein, reported with the most common genes and DNA among its rows. The sample table lists approximately 120,000 distinct CDR3 sequences, more than 25% of them with a count of one. Approximately 59% of the sample comes from the top ten. The source material was CD8+ T cells from cultured PBMCs, sampled from culture after CMV antigen stimulation. The receptor source for this set is a human donor in good health (CMV status not recorded). Some clones in this sample may be carry-over from other donors' samples.

The chain combines TRBV2 with TRBJ2-1; tentatively, D is TRBD2 (5 bases). CDR1 is SNHLY and CDR2 is FYNNEI in the germline V gene. This CDR3 comprises 12 residues. The V gene lost 8 bases and the J gene lost 6 bases, with 11 bases spanning the gap. The CDR3 is CASYTTSNEQFF. For the CDR3, the DNA is TGTGCCAGCTACACCACTAGCAATGAGCAGTTCTTC.

The chain links TRBV11-2 to TRBJ2-1, with unresolved D. The ends were cut back, 1 base at V and 3 bases at J, with 13 bases in the middle. The V gene's germline CDR1 is SGHAT and CDR2 FQNNGV. The CDR3 length is 16 residues. CDR3 in amino acids: CASSLGSAYGYNEQFF. The DNA of the CDR3 is TGTGCCAGCAGCTTAGGCTCGGCCTACGGCTACAATGAGCAGTTCTTC.

This clonotype occurred many times. This chain uses TRBV7-2 with TRBJ1-3; 9 bases agree with TRBD1. From germline, CDR1 is SGHTA and CDR2 FQGNSA. This CDR3 comprises 17 residues. V was clipped by 0 bases and J by 4 bases; unmatched bases: 7. The CDR3 DNA is TGTGCCAGCAGCTTAGCAGGACAGGGGACCCCCGGAAACACCATATATTTT. Its translation: CASSLAGQGTPGNTIYF.

This clonotype appeared a single time. The CDR3 nucleotides are TGTGCCAGCTCACCGGAAGAGACCCAGTACTTC. This encodes CASSPEETQYF. This chain uses TRBV18 with TRBJ2-5; D is uncertain. The CDR3 length is 11 residues. Trimming removed 3 bases at V and 3 bases at J, with 2 bases between. Germline V CDR1 and CDR2: KGHSH, LQKENI.

This clonotype was seen more than once but under ten times. This chain uses TRBV4-1 with TRBJ2-1, with TRBD1 identical over 9 bases. CDR1 and CDR2 (germline): MGHRA, YSYEKL. The CDR3 has 16 residues. Trimming cost V 1 base and J 7 bases; bases outside gene matches: 8. The CDR3 loop is CASSQVGRDRGNEQFF. The CDR3 nucleotides read TGCGCCAGCAGCCAAGTCGGGAGAGACAGGGGGAATGAGCAGTTCTTC.

This clonotype was detected only a few times. Germline is not matched at one junction end, which may reflect a read error. This sequence joins TRBV4-3 and TRBJ1-2; no clear D gene. Per germline, CDR1 LGHNA and CDR2 YSLEER. The CDR3 contains 16 residues. Written as DNA, the CDR3 is TGCGCCAGCAGTCAAGTCCTTAAGGGCAGCAACTATGGCTACACCTTC. The encoded protein is CASSQVLKGSNYGYTF.

This clonotype was observed at least ten times. The V gene is TRBV27, the J gene TRBJ2-7; TRBD1 aligns across 8 bases. Germline lookup yields CDR1 MNHEY and CDR2 SMNVEV (reference sequence). The CDR3 runs to 14 residues. The V segment lost 2 bases and the J segment 5 bases; nucleotides outside the gene matches: 5. CDR3: CASSLVTGADEQYF. In DNA, the CDR3 is TGTGCCAGCAGTTTAGTGACAGGGGCGGACGAGCAGTACTTC.

This clonotype was seen only a few times. The rearrangement links TRBV19 to TRBJ2-1, with 9 bases fitting TRBD2. V lost 6 bases, J lost 7 bases, and 10 bases stayed unmatched. The CDR3 sequence is 15 residues long. Germline CDR1 is LNHDA and CDR2 is SQIVND (reference sequence). The CDR3 DNA is TGTGCCAGTAGCATAAGCGGGGGGAAGAGTAATGAGCAGTTCTTC. Residues: CASSISGGKSNEQFF.

The rearrangement uses TRBV4-1 and TRBJ2-7, with 7 bases fitting TRBD1. The V gene end was trimmed by 0 bases and the J gene end by 6 bases; junction bases not matched to a gene: 8. The CDR3 is 15 amino acids. Germline V gene lookup returns CDR1 MGHRA and CDR2 YSYEKL. In DNA form, the CDR3 reads TGCGCCAGCAGCCAAGATCTGACAGGGTACGCCGAGCAGTACTTC. Translated: CASSQDLTGYAEQYF.

This chain's CDR3 is CASRWTSGGVTYNEQFF. The CDR3 DNA is TGTGCCAGCCGGTGGACTAGCGGGGGGGTTACTTACAATGAGCAGTTCTTC. The V call is TRBV19, the J call TRBJ2-1; 15 bases match TRBD2. The CDR3 consists of 17 residues. Germline loops: CDR1 LNHDA, CDR2 SQIVND (reference sequence). V shed 9 bases and J 4 bases; nucleotides not matched to a gene: 10.

This sequence joins TRBV2 and TRBJ2-2, with D unresolved. Between the trimmed V and J ends, which lost 6 bases and 0 bases, there was a span of 20 bases. CDR1 SNHLY and CDR2 FYNNEI come from the germline V gene. This CDR3 region has 18 residues. DNA of the CDR3: TGTGCCAGCAGCCAAGCGAGGAGAAACCAACCGAACACCGGGGAGCTGTTTTTT. This codes for CASSQARRNQPNTGELFF.

This clonotype was seen a handful of times. This sequence joins TRBV4-1 and TRBJ1-5; D perhaps matches TRBD1 (5 bases). The CDR3 spans 14 residues. From germline, CDR1 is MGHRA and CDR2 YSYEKL. Trimming took 10 bases from V and 7 from J, leaving 20 bases between them. Here the CDR3 DNA reads TGCGCCACCTCCGAGAGGGAGGGGAACCAGCCCCAGCATTTT. As protein: CATSEREGNQPQHF.

The chain joins TRBV7-9 to TRBJ1-5; 7 bases match TRBD1. This CDR3 has 16 residues. The germline CDR1 and CDR2 sequences are SEHNR and FQNEAQ (reference sequence). V was clipped by 5 bases and J by 2 bases; unmatched bases: 9. In nucleotides, the CDR3 is TGTGCCAGCAGCACTACAGGGGCTGGTGGCAATCAGCCCCAGCATTTT. Its translation is CASSTTGAGGNQPQHF.

This clonotype was found a few times. The rearrangement links TRBV7-6 to TRBJ2-5; TRBD1 might be the D (5 bases). This CDR3 comprises 14 residues. Trimming removed 2 bases from V and 5 bases from J, with 12 bases in between. From germline, CDR1 is SGHVS and CDR2 FNYEAQ. CDR3 bases: TGTGCCAGCAGCTTACAAGGGGTGACGGAGACCCAGTACTTC. As protein: CASSLQGVTETQYF.